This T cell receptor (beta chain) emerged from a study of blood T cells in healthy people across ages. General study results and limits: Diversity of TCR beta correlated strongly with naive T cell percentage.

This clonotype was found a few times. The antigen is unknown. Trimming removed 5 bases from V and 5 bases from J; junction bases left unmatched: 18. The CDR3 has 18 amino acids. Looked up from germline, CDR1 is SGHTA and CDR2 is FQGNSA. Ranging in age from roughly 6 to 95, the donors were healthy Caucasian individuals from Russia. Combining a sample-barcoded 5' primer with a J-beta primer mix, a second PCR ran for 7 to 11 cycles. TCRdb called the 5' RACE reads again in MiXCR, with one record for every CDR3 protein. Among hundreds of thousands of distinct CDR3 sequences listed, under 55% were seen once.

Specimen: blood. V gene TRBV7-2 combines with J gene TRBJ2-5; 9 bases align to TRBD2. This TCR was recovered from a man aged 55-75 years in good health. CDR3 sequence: CASSPPLKRGDLRETQYF. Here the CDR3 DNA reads TGTGCCAGCAGCCCCCCCCTAAAGCGGGGGGATCTTCGGGAGACCCAGTACTTC.